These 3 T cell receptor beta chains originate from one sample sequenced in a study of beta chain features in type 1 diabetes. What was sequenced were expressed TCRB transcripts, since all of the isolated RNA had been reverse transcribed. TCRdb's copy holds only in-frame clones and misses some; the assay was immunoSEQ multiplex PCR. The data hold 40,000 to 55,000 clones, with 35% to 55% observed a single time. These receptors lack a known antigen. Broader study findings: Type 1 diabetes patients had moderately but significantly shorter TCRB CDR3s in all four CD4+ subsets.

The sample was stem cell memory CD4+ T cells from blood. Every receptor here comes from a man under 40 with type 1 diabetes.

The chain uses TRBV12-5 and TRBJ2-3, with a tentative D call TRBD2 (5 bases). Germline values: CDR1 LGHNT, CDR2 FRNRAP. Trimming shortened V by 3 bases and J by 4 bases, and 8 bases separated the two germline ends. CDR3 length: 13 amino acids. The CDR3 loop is CASGFSGADTQYF. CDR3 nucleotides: TGTGCTAGTGGTTTTTCCGGGGCAGATACGCAGTATTTT.

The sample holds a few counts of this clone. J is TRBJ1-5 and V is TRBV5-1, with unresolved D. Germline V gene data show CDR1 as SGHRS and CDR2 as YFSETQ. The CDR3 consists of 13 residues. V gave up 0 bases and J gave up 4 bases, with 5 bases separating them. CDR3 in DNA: TGCGCCAGCAGCTTGGCCAGGAATCAGCCCCAGCATTTT. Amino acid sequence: CASSLARNQPQHF.

This chain's CDR3 is CASSLPSNTGELFF. For the CDR3, the DNA is TGCGCCAGCAGCTTGCCCTCGAACACCGGGGAGCTGTTTTTT. The chain combines TRBV5-1 with TRBJ2-2; D unresolved. Germline V gene sequence: CDR1 SGHRS, CDR2 YFSETQ. This CDR3 is 14 amino acids long. With 1 base removed from V and 0 bases from J, the gap between germline ends came to 4 bases.